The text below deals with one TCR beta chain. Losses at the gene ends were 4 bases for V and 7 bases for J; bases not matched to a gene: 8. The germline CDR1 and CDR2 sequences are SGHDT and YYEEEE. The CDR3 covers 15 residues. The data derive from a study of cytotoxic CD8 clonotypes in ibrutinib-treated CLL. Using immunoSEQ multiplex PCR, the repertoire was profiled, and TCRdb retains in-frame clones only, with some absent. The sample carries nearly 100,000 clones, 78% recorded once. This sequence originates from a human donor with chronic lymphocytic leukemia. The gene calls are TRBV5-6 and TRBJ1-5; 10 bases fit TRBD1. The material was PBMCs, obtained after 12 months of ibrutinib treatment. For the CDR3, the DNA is TGTGCCAGCAGCATCCTAGACAGGGGGCAACAGCCCCAGCATTTT. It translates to CASSILDRGQQPQHF.